A selection of T cell receptor beta chains follows, all from one sample in a study of cytomegalovirus exposure and HLA in healthy donors. Profiled with immunoSEQ multiplex PCR; TCRdb holds only in-frame clones, not every one. The table records 150,000 to 200,000 clones, 86% of them present only once. The sequenced sample was PBMCs. These receptors were taken from a woman in her late teens or twenties in good health and CMV-seronegative. Each CDR3 is given with its conserved first and last residue. D genes are given only for firm matches. Expanded clones get a size class; other rows say once, few or many, or leave the size out.

>TRBJ2-5|once|.|TRBV4-3
TGCGCCAGCAGCCAGTCGCGACACAGGGTTGGAGAGACCCAGTACTTC
CASSQSRHRVGETQYF
>TRBJ1-1|.|.|TRBV6-6
TGTGCCAGCAGTTACTCGAGGCAGCTGAACACTGAAGCTTTCTTT
CASSYSRQLNTEAFF
>TRBJ1-5|.|.|TRBV30
TGTGCCTGGAGTGCCTACGCGTACGGTCAGCCCCAGCATTTT
CAWSAYAYGQPQHF
>TRBJ2-7|.|.|TRBV6-7
TGTGCCAGCAGTTATTTGGCGGGACCCTACGAGCAGTACTTC
CASSYLAGPYEQYF
>TRBJ2-7|.|TRBD1|TRBV15
TGTGCCACCAGCAGAGATAAAGGGACAGGGGGCTACGAGCAGTACTTC
CATSRDKGTGGYEQYF
>TRBJ2-5|few|TRBD1|TRBV7-8
TGTGCCAGCAGCTCATGGGCGGACAGGGCCCAAGAGACCCAGTACTTC
CASSSWADRAQETQYF
>TRBJ1-2|.|TRBD1|TRBV2
TGTGCCAGCAAATCATCCTGGACAGGGGGTTTTCGTTATGGCTACACCTTC
CASKSSWTGGFRYGYTF
>TRBJ2-7|.|.|TRBV15
TGTGCCACCAGACCAGGACGGGACTACGAGCAGTACTTC
CATRPGRDYEQYF
>TRBJ1-2|.|.|TRBV6-6
TGTGCCAGCTCCCAAGGGGCGCATGGCTACACCTTC
CASSQGAHGYTF
>TRBJ1-5|.|TRBD1|TRBV6-1
TGTGCCAGCAGTGAACATGGACAGGGGGGGCAGCCCCAGCATTTT
CASSEHGQGGQPQHF
>TRBJ2-7|.|.|TRBV6-1
TGTGCCAGCAGTGAAGTGGGCAGGGTAGACGAGCAGTACTTC
CASSEVGRVDEQYF
>TRBJ2-6|once|TRBD2|TRBV18
TGTGCCAGCTCACCAACCGGACTAGCGGGTAGTGGGGCCAACGTCCTGACTTTC
CASSPTGLAGSGANVLTF
>TRBJ1-2|once|.|TRBV6-5
TGTGCCAGCAGTTACAACGGGAAAGGAGGCTACACCTTC
CASSYNGKGGYTF
>TRBJ2-4|.|.|TRBV27
TGTGCCAGCAGTCCCTTAGCCAAAAACATTCAGTACTTC
CASSPLAKNIQYF
>TRBJ2-3|.|.|TRBV27
TGTGCCAGCAGTTTTCGACCAGGGGGCACAGATACGCAGTATTTT
CASSFRPGGTDTQYF
>TRBJ1-2|.|.|TRBV7-9
TGTGCCAGCAGCTCCGGGACAAATTATTATGGCTACACCTTC
CASSSGTNYYGYTF
>TRBJ1-3|.|.|TRBV5-5
TGTGCCAGCAGCTGGACCGGAGGGGGAAACACCATATATTTT
CASSWTGGGNTIYF
>TRBJ1-5|.|.|TRBV19
TGTGCCAGTAGTATAGGAGACGGGGAATGGCCCCAGCATTTT
CASSIGDGEWPQHF
>TRBJ2-7|few|.|TRBV21-1
TGTGCCAGCAGCAAAGGCGGCTCCACGGGAGAGCAGTACTTC
CASSKGGSTGEQYF
>TRBJ1-4|.|.|TRBV19
TGTGCCAGTAGGGTCCGGGTTAATGAAAAACTGTTTTTT
CASRVRVNEKLFF
>TRBJ1-4|once|.|TRBV27
TGTGCCAGCAGTTTTGGGCCCGGTGCAACTAATGAAAAACTGTTTTTT
CASSFGPGATNEKLFF
>TRBJ2-7|.|TRBD1|TRBV7-2
TGTGCCAGCAGCTTAGGGACAGGCCCCTACGAGCAGTACTTC
CASSLGTGPYEQYF
>TRBJ2-6|.|.|TRBV5-1
TGCGCCAGCAGCTTGGGGACTCGAGAAAGGGCCAACGTCCTGACTTTC
CASSLGTRERANVLTF
>TRBJ1-5|.|.|TRBV7-8
TGTGCCAGCAGCTTACAGGGGCAAAATCAGCCCCAGCATTTT
CASSLQGQNQPQHF
>TRBJ2-1|.|.|TRBV27
TGTGCCAGCACCCTCTCCGGGACCTACAATGAGCAGTTCTTC
CASTLSGTYNEQFF
>TRBJ2-3|.|TRBD2|TRBV6-4
TGTGCCAGCAGTCGGACTAGCGGGGGGTCAGATACGCAGTATTTT
CASSRTSGGSDTQYF